Presented here are 20 T cell receptor beta chains from one specimen sequenced in a study of T cell responses to AZD1222 COVID-19 vaccine. Here immunoSEQ multiplex PCR was the method, and the copy in TCRdb shows in-frame clones only, minus some. The table shows about 150,000 clones, with approximately 90% occurring only once. The sample in question was peripheral blood, obtained on day 0 of MenACWY control vaccination. These receptors came from an adult in good health.

V is TRBV4-3 and J is TRBJ1-2; D gene unclear. V gave up 0 bases and J gave up 3 bases, with 8 bases separating them. The CDR3 contains 14 residues. Germline V gene sequence: CDR1 LGHNA, CDR2 YSLEER. This CDR3 is CASSQDPDDYGYTF. In DNA form, the CDR3 reads TGCGCCAGCAGCCAAGACCCGGACGACTATGGCTACACCTTC.

This chain connects TRBV19 to TRBJ2-2; TRBD2 aligns across 13 bases. The germline CDR1 and CDR2 sequences are LNHDA and SQIVND (reference sequence). With 6 bases clipped from V and 0 bases from J, the junction kept 4 bases outside the gene matches. The CDR3 has 17 residues. The CDR3: CASRRLAGGPNTGELFF. CDR3 DNA sequence: TGTGCCAGTAGGCGACTAGCGGGGGGCCCGAACACCGGGGAGCTGTTTTTT.

In its sample, this clone was seen once. This rearrangement joins TRBV7-3 to TRBJ2-3; tentative D call: TRBD2 (6 bases). The CDR3 extends over 16 amino acids. Germline V lookup: CDR1 SGHTA, CDR2 FQGTGA. V was shortened by 1 base and J by 4 bases, with 15 bases between the two germline ends. The CDR3 nucleotides are TGTGCCAGCAGCTTAATGACGGCGGTAGCGGCAGATACGCAGTATTTT. Its protein is CASSLMTAVAADTQYF.

This clone was found once. The chain couples TRBV7-2 to TRBJ2-7, with a tentative D call TRBD2 (7 bases). This CDR3 comprises 14 residues. Deletions cut 5 bases from V and 2 bases from J, with 13 bases between. CDR1 and CDR2 from the germline V gene are SGHTA and FQGNSA. The DNA for the CDR3 is TGTGCCAGCAGCCCGAGGGGGGGCCCCTACGAGCAGTACTTC. The encoded protein is CASSPRGGPYEQYF.

The rearrangement uses TRBV6-6 and TRBJ2-1, with TRBD2 as a possible D gene (5 bases). There are 13 residues in the CDR3. Per the germline V gene, CDR1 is MNHNY and CDR2 is SVGAGI (reference sequence). Trimming left V 5 bases short and J 4 bases short, with 9 bases between. The CDR3 coding sequence is TGTGCCAGCAGTGCGGAGGCATACAATGAGCAGTTCTTC. Amino acid sequence: CASSAEAYNEQFF.

This clone was found a few times. The chain recombines TRBV6-2 or TRBV6-3 with TRBJ1-2, with D possibly being TRBD1 (6 bases). The CDR3 covers 11 residues. Germline V gene data show CDR1 as MNHEY and CDR2 as SVGEGT. Trimming stripped 5 bases from V and 7 bases from J, with 8 bases between. The CDR3, as DNA: TGTGCCAGCAGTGTCAGGGGTGGCTACACCTTC. Translating it yields CASSVRGGYTF.

V gene TRBV6-6 combines with J gene TRBJ1-2; perhaps TRBD1 as D (5 bases). Germline V gene sequence: CDR1 MNHNY, CDR2 SVGAGI (reference sequence). This CDR3 has 14 residues. Deletions cut 2 bases from V and 8 bases from J, with 15 bases between. The CDR3 is CASSYPDPGDGYTF. Here the CDR3 DNA reads TGTGCCAGCAGTTACCCGGACCCGGGGGACGGCTACACCTTC.

This chain joins TRBV5-6 and TRBJ1-1; D not certain. V dropped 1 base and J dropped 9 bases, with 10 bases sitting between them. Germline CDR1 reads SGHDT; CDR2 reads YYEEEE. The CDR3 loop spans 12 amino acids. The CDR3 reads CASSLINHQAFF. CDR3 DNA: TGTGCCAGCAGCTTGATTAACCACCAAGCTTTCTTT.

This CDR3 reads CASSQRDRDGYTF. For the CDR3, the DNA is TGTGCCAGCAGCCAAAGAGACAGGGATGGCTACACCTTC. This sequence joins TRBV3-1 (or the pseudogene TRBV3-2) and TRBJ1-2, with 7 positions matching TRBD1. The CDR3 sequence is 13 residues long. Germline CDR1 and CDR2: LGHDT and YNNKEL (reference sequence). V dropped 2 bases and J dropped 6; count of bases not matched to a gene: 3.

Note on this clone: The germline gene is not matched at one end of the junction; a read error may be the cause. The chain carries TRBV7-7 and TRBJ1-6; 7 bases match TRBD1. This CDR3 comprises 15 residues. CDR1 SSHAT and CDR2 FNYEAQ come from the germline V gene (reference sequence). CDR3 sequence (DNA): TGTGCTAGCAGCTTGCGACAGGGAAATAATTCACCCCTCCACTTT. It yields the protein CASSLRQGNNSPLHF.

As regards this clone: Distinct nucleotide sequences in the sample also encode this CDR3. The chain uses TRBV5-1 and TRBJ1-4; a possible D gene is TRBD1 (6 bases). Germline V gene sequence: CDR1 SGHRS, CDR2 YFSETQ. This CDR3 is built from 15 residues. Trimming shortened V by 0 bases and J by 0 bases, and 6 bases separated the two germline ends. CDR3 residues: CASSLGTATNEKLFF. Written as DNA, the CDR3 is TGCGCCAGCAGCTTGGGGACAGCAACTAATGAAAAACTGTTTTTT. Filled out from reference TRBV5-1 and TRBJ1-4, the complete variable domain reads KAGVTQTPRYLIKTRGQQVTLSCSPISGHRSVSWYQQTPGQGLQFLFEYFSETQRNKGNFPGRFSGRQFSNSRSEMNVSTLELGDSALYLCASSLGTATNEKLFFGSGTQLSVL.

The chain couples TRBV7-3 to TRBJ2-5; tentatively, D is TRBD1 or TRBD2 (5 bases each). CDR3 length: 15 amino acids. Germline loops: CDR1 SGHTA, CDR2 FQGTGA. V lost 5 bases to trimming and J lost 2 bases, with 15 bases between them. The CDR3 loop reads CASSPGRGTQETQYF. CDR3 nucleotides: TGTGCCAGCAGCCCGGGACGGGGAACTCAAGAGACCCAGTACTTC.

The chain is built from TRBV7-9 and TRBJ2-3, with no clear D. Germline V CDR1 and CDR2: SEHNR, FQNEAQ (reference sequence). Trimming shortened V by 6 bases and J by 5 bases, and 9 bases separated the two germline ends. The CDR3 covers 12 residues. In DNA form, the CDR3 reads TGTGCCAGCAGGAATATGGAAGATACGCAGTATTTT. Its translation: CASRNMEDTQYF.

The gene calls are TRBV2 and TRBJ2-5, with D perhaps matching TRBD1 or TRBD2 (5 bases each). CDR1 is SNHLY, CDR2 FYNNEI, per germline. The CDR3 is made up of 17 amino acids. Trimming cost V 0 bases and J 1 base, with 15 bases left between them. The CDR3 DNA is TGTGCCAGCAGTGAAGCGCTTACGACAGAGGGCCAAGAGACCCAGTACTTC. Its translation is CASSEALTTEGQETQYF. The full variable domain, rest sourced from reference TRBV2 and TRBJ2-5, is EPEVTQTPSHQVTQMGQEVILRCVPISNHLYFYWYRQILGQKVEFLVSFYNNEISEKSEIFDDQFSVERPDGSNFTLKIRSTKLEDSAMYFCASSEALTTEGQETQYFGPGTRLLVL.

This clone was detected a few times. This rearrangement joins TRBV25-1 to TRBJ2-7; D unresolved. CDR1 and CDR2 (germline): MGHDK, SYGVNS. Trimming removed 3 bases at V and 5 bases at J, with 14 bases between. CDR3 length: 14 residues. CDR3 nucleotide sequence: TGTGCCAGCAGTGAGAGGATGGCGACGGACGAGCAGTACTTC. It yields the protein CASSERMATDEQYF.

This chain joins TRBV11-2 and TRBJ2-5, with TRBD1 matching over 8 bases. V was clipped by 5 bases and J by 5 bases; unmatched bases: 10. The CDR3 runs 15 residues. Germline V gives CDR1 SGHAT, CDR2 FQNNGV. CDR3 DNA: TGTGCCAGCAGCGAAGGACAGGGAGGAGGTGAGACCCAGTACTTC. It codes for CASSEGQGGGETQYF.

The V and J genes are TRBV5-1 and TRBJ2-7, with 12 positions matching TRBD1. Germline trimming cut 2 bases from V and 3 bases from J; bases unmatched to any gene: 9. The CDR3 loop spans 17 amino acids. CDR1 SGHRS and CDR2 YFSETQ come from the germline V gene. DNA for the CDR3: TGCGCCAGCAGCTTACCGGGACAGGGGGCGTGGAACTACGAGCAGTACTTC. This gives the protein CASSLPGQGAWNYEQYF. Full variable domain (outside the CDR3, taken from reference TRBV5-1 and TRBJ2-7): KAGVTQTPRYLIKTRGQQVTLSCSPISGHRSVSWYQQTPGQGLQFLFEYFSETQRNKGNFPGRFSGRQFSNSRSEMNVSTLELGDSALYLCASSLPGQGAWNYEQYFGPGTRLTVT.

This clone was found a few times. Here the CDR3 DNA reads TGTGCCTGGAGTGCCCCCGGGATTGAAAAACTGTTTTTT. The encoded protein is CAWSAPGIEKLFF. This rearrangement joins TRBV30 to TRBJ1-4; unclear D gene. This CDR3 has 13 residues. V was shortened by 1 base and J by 7 bases, with 10 bases between the two germline ends. CDR1 is GTSNPN, CDR2 SVGIG, per germline (reference sequence).

The rearrangement joins TRBV7-8 to TRBJ2-3, with D possibly matching TRBD2 (6 bases). This CDR3 region has 15 residues. The V end was cut by 1 base, the J end by 4 bases, with 12 bases between. Germline-derived CDR1 and CDR2 are SGHVS and FQNEAQ. This CDR3 is CASSLEVWGADTQYF. The CDR3 DNA reads TGTGCCAGCAGCTTAGAAGTTTGGGGGGCAGATACGCAGTATTTT.

The chain employs TRBV5-1 and TRBJ1-1, with no clear D. With 1 base removed from V and 1 base from J, the gap between germline ends came to 8 bases. CDR3 size: 14 residues. From germline, CDR1 is SGHRS and CDR2 YFSETQ. This CDR3 reads CASSLTLGNTEAFF. For the CDR3, the DNA is TGCGCCAGCAGCTTGACCCTGGGGAACACTGAAGCTTTCTTT. The entire variable domain, with the rest obtained from reference TRBV5-1 and TRBJ1-1, is as follows: KAGVTQTPRYLIKTRGQQVTLSCSPISGHRSVSWYQQTPGQGLQFLFEYFSETQRNKGNFPGRFSGRQFSNSRSEMNVSTLELGDSALYLCASSLTLGNTEAFFGQGTRLTVV.